This is a list of T cell receptor beta chains from one sample in a study of blood T cell repertoires in COVID-19. Clones were sequenced by immunoSEQ multiplex PCR, and TCRdb holds only the in-frame ones, with some missing. The sample has about 46,000 clones; about 84% are singletons. Material for sequencing was peripheral blood. The receptor set was obtained from a man aged 60-69 years with acute or convalescent COVID-19. Both conserved end residues are part of each CDR3. D genes are given only for firm matches. The size field is filled for only some rows; it gives once, few, many or a size class.

abundance	d_gene	v_gene	j_gene	CDR3nt	CDR3aa
once	TRBD1	TRBV7-2	TRBJ1-6	TGTGCCAGCAGCTCCGGACAGGATGAGGCACCCCTCCACTTT	CASSSGQDEAPLHF
-	-	TRBV4-1	TRBJ1-6	TGCGCCAGCAGCCCCGACAGATTTCGCTCCTATAATTCACCCCTCCACTTT	CASSPDRFRSYNSPLHF
-	-	TRBV7-9	TRBJ2-1	TGTGCCAGCAGCTTAGGGCAGTACAATGAGCAGTTCTTC	CASSLGQYNEQFF
-	-	TRBV29-1	TRBJ2-1	TGCAGCGTTTCGCGACAGGAAACCTTGGCGTACAATGAGCAGTTCTTC	CSVSRQETLAYNEQFF
once	-	TRBV5-4	TRBJ2-1	TGTGCCAGCAATCTCGACACAGGGTTTAATGAGCAGTTCTTC	CASNLDTGFNEQFF
-	-	TRBV3-1/TRBV3-2	TRBJ1-2	TGTGCCAGCAGCCCCACGGGGGTGGGTGGCGGCTACACCTTC	CASSPTGVGGGYTF
-	TRBD1	TRBV15	TRBJ1-4	TGTGCCACCAGCAGAGTCCCAGGGACAGTCCCTAATGAAAAACTGTTTTTT	CATSRVPGTVPNEKLFF
-	-	TRBV5-1	TRBJ1-1	TGCGCCAGCAGCTTGTATGTGGGGGGCACTGAAGCTTTCTTT	CASSLYVGGTEAFF
few	-	TRBV5-6	TRBJ1-6	TGTGCCAGCAGCTTGTTTCCCCTAAATTCACCCCTCCACTTT	CASSLFPLNSPLHF
-	-	TRBV19	TRBJ1-5	TGTGCCAGTAGTAGCGGGGTTAGGCAGCCCCAGCATTTT	CASSSGVRQPQHF
-	TRBD1	TRBV4-1	TRBJ2-3	TGCGCCAGCAGCCAGACAGGGGGCTTGGGCACAGATACGCAGTATTTT	CASSQTGGLGTDTQYF
-	-	TRBV6-1	TRBJ1-2	TGTGCCAGCAGTGAAGGGAGGTCGTCTAACTATGGCTACACCTTC	CASSEGRSSNYGYTF
-	TRBD1	TRBV3-1/TRBV3-2	TRBJ1-2	TGTGCCAGCAGCCAAGAGATAGCTGGAACAGGGGAATTAGGCTATGGCTACACCTTC	CASSQEIAGTGELGYGYTF
-	-	TRBV19	TRBJ1-2	TGTGCCAGTAGTCAACAGGGTGGGTACTATGGCTACACCTTC	CASSQQGGYYGYTF
-	-	TRBV19	TRBJ1-5	TGTGCCAGTAGTATTATGGGCCAGCCCCAGCATTTT	CASSIMGQPQHF
-	TRBD2	TRBV4-3	TRBJ2-3	TGCGCCAGCAGCCAGGGGCGGGGGGGCCTCCAGGATACGCAGTATTTT	CASSQGRGGLQDTQYF
-	-	TRBV7-6	TRBJ2-7	TGTGCCAGCAGCTTAGGAGAGTTTGCAGGTGGCGAGCAGTACTTC	CASSLGEFAGGEQYF